This T cell receptor beta chain was sequenced during a study of vaccination effects on CD4 cells after COVID-19. TCRdb's copy holds only in-frame clones and misses some; the assay was immunoSEQ multiplex PCR. This sample has 24,000 or so clones, with roughly four fifths found just once. About this clone: The antigen is not known.

J lost 3 bases, V lost 1 base, and 6 bases had no gene match. Germline lookup yields CDR1 ENHRY and CDR2 SYGVKD. The CDR3 has 17 amino acids. CD4+ T cells specific for antigen were expanded with viral peptide pools by the ViraFEST assay before sequencing. CD4+ T cells were isolated after less than 12 days of culture. The cohort was immunized with two doses of either the BNT162b2 or mRNA-1273 vaccine. The receptor comes from a human donor who received a COVID-19 vaccine. This rearrangement joins TRBV10-3 to TRBJ2-1; 10 bases line up with TRBD1. The sample in question was CD4+ T cells from PBMCs cultured with HCoV-229E spike peptides, obtained after COVID-19 vaccination. CDR3 region: CAISEFTGTGVYNEQFF. CDR3 nucleotide sequence: TGTGCCATCAGTGAGTTCACCGGGACAGGGGTCTACAATGAGCAGTTCTTC.